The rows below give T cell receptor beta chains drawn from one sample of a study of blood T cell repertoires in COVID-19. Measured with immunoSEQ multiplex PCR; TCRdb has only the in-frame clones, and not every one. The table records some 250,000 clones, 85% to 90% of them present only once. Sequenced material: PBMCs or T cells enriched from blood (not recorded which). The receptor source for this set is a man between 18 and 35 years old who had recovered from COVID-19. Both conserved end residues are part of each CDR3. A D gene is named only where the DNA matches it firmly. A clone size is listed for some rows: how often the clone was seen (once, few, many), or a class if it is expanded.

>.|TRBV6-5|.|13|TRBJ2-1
TGTGCCAGCAGGGACAGCCGGTACAATGAGCAGTTCTTC
CASRDSRYNEQFF
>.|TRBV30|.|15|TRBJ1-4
TGTGCCTGGAGTGAAACAGGGTCCATTTACGGAAAACTGTTTTTT
CAWSETGSIYGKLFF
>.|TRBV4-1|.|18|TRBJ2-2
TGCGCCAGCAGCCAAGCAAAGCCGGACAGCTATTGGACCGGGGAGCTGTTTTTT
CASSQAKPDSYWTGELFF
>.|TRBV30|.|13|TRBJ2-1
TGTGCCTGGAAGGTTCAGGTTCACAATGAGCAGTTCTTC
CAWKVQVHNEQFF
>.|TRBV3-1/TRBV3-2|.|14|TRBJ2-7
TGTGCCAGCAGTGACAGTCGAAGCTCCTACGAGCAGTACTTC
CASSDSRSSYEQYF
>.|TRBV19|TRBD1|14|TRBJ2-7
TGTGCCAGTAGTAACCGGGACAGGGGCTACGAGCAGTACTTC
CASSNRDRGYEQYF
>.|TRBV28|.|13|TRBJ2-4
TGTGCCAGCAGTTTATCGGCCAAAAACATTCAGTACTTC
CASSLSAKNIQYF
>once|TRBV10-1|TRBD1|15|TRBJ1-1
TGCGCCAGCAGCAGTGCCCTCACAGGGGAGACTGAAGCTTTCTTT
CASSSALTGETEAFF
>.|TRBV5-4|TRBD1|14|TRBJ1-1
TGTGCCAGCAGCTTAAGGACAGGGCCCACTGAAGCTTTCTTT
CASSLRTGPTEAFF
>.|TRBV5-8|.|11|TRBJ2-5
TGTGCCAGCCTCCCCTTAGCGACCCAGTACTTC
CASLPLATQYF
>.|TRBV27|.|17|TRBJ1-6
TGTGCCAGCAGTTTTTTACAGGCGAGCTCCTATAATTCACCCCTCCACTTT
CASSFLQASSYNSPLHF
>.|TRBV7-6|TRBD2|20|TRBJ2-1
TGTGCCAGCAGCTTATTTCATGGACTAGCGGGGGCCTCCTTAGGCAATGAGCAGTTCTTC
CASSLFHGLAGASLGNEQFF
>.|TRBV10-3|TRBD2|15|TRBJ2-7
TGTGCCATCAGGAAGACTAGCGGGGGCTCCTACGAGCAGTACTTC
CAIRKTSGGSYEQYF
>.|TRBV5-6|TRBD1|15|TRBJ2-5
TGTGCCAGCAGCTTCGGGACAGGGACAGGGGAGACCCAGTACTTC
CASSFGTGTGETQYF
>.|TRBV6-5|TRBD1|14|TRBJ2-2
TGTGCCAGCAGTCCGGACAGGGAATACGGGGAGCTGTTTTTT
CASSPDREYGELFF
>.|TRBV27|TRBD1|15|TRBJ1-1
TGTGCCAGCAGTCCGAGACAGGGCCGATCGACTGAAGCTTTCTTT
CASSPRQGRSTEAFF
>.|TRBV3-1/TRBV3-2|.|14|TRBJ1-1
TGTGCCAGCAGCCATGGAGGGTTGAACACTGAAGCTTTCTTT
CASSHGGLNTEAFF
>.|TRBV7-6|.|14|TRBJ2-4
TGTGCCAGCAGCTCCGGGGAAGCCAAAAACATTCAGTACTTC
CASSSGEAKNIQYF
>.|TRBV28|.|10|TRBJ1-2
TGTGCCAGCAGCAAACTTGGCTACACCTTC
CASSKLGYTF
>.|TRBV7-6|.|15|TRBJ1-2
TGTGCCAGCAGTTTCACAGGGCTTAAAAACGATGGCTACACCTTC
CASSFTGLKNDGYTF
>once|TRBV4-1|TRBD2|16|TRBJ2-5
TGCGCCAGCAGCCAAGTACTAGCGGGGTCGAGAGAGACCCAGTACTTC
CASSQVLAGSRETQYF
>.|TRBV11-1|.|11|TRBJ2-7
TGTGCCAGCAGCTCGTACTACGAGCAGTACTTC
CASSSYYEQYF
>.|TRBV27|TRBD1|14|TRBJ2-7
TGTGCCAGCAGTTTCGGGACAGGGTTTATGGGGCAGTACTTC
CASSFGTGFMGQYF
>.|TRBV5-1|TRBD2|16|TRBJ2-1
TGCGCCAGCAGCTCTAGCGGGAGGGTGACCTACAATGAGCAGTTCTTC
CASSSSGRVTYNEQFF
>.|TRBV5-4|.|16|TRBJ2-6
TGTGCCAGCAGCTTGGAACTGGTCTCTGGGGCCAACGTCCTGACTTTC
CASSLELVSGANVLTF
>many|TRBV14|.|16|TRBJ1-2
TGTGCCAGCAGCCAAGAGTTGTACGGTGGAGGGTATGGCTACACCTTC
CASSQELYGGGYGYTF
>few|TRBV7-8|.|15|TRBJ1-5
TGTGCCAGCAGCCGTAGCAGACAGTTGTCTCAGCCCCAGCATTTT
CASSRSRQLSQPQHF
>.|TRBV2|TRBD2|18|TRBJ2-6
TGTGCCAGCAGTAAAATTACTAGCGGGGTCTCTGGGGCCAACGTCCTGACTTTC
CASSKITSGVSGANVLTF
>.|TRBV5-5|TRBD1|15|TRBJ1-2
TGTGCCAGCAGCTCCTTAATCGGGACAGTCTATGGCTACACCTTC
CASSSLIGTVYGYTF
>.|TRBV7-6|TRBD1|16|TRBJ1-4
TGTGCCAGCAGCGGATATGGGACAGCCGGCAGGGAAAAACTGTTTTTT
CASSGYGTAGREKLFF
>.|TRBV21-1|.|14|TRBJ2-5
TGTGCCCGACCGGGACAGGGGCGGAGGGAGACCCAGTACTTC
CARPGQGRRETQYF
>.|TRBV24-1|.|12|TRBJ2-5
TGTGCCGACATTGGGTTTGTAGAGACCCAGTACTTC
CADIGFVETQYF
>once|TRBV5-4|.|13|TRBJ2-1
TGTGCCAGCAGCCCCCAGGGGTACAATGAGCAGTTCTTC
CASSPQGYNEQFF
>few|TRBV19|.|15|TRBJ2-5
TGTGCCAGTACCTCTTTGTATGGCAGACAAGAGACCCAGTACTTC
CASTSLYGRQETQYF
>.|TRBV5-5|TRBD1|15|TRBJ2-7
TGTGCCAGCAGCGCTCCGGGACAGGGGTTGGGCGAGCAGTACTTC
CASSAPGQGLGEQYF
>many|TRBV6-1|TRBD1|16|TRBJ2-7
TGTGCCAGCAGTGATCGCGGACAGGCCGGGTCCTACGAGCAGTACTTC
CASSDRGQAGSYEQYF
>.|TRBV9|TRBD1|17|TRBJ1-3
TGTGCCAGCAGCGCTAATCGTCGACAGGGTGATGGAAACACCATATATTTT
CASSANRRQGDGNTIYF
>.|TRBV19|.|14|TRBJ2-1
TGTGCCAGTTCTATTAGCGGACCTTACAATGAGCAGTTCTTC
CASSISGPYNEQFF
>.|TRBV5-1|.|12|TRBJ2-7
TGCGCCAGCAGCCCCGACAGGAACGAGCAGTACTTC
CASSPDRNEQYF
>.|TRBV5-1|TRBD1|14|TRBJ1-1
TGCGCCAGCAGCTCGGACAGGGCAAACACTGAAGCTTTCTTT
CASSSDRANTEAFF
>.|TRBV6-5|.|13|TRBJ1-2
TGTGCCAGCAGTTACGACCTAGACTATGGCTACACCTTC
CASSYDLDYGYTF
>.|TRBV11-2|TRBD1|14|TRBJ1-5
TGTGCCAGCAGCCCCGGGACAGGGGATCAGCCCCAGCATTTT
CASSPGTGDQPQHF
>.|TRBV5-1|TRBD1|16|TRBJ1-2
TGCGCCAGCAGCTTGGGGACAGGGCCAGGGAACTATGGCTACACCTTC
CASSLGTGPGNYGYTF
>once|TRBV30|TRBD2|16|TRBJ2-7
TGTGCCTGGAGTCCCCATCGGGGCGGGAGGGCCGACGAGCAGTACTTC
CAWSPHRGGRADEQYF
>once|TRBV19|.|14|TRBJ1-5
TGTGCCAGTAGTATACAGAATAGCAATCAGCCCCAGCATTTT
CASSIQNSNQPQHF
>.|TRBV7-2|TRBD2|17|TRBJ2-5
TGTGCCAGCAGCCCCCCGGGACTAGCGGGGGGGCGGGAGACCCAGTACTTC
CASSPPGLAGGRETQYF
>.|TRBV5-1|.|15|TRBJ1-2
TGCGCCAGCAGCCTGGACCTTTTCCAGTCTCAAGGCTACACCTTC
CASSLDLFQSQGYTF
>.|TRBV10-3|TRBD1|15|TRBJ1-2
TGTGCCATCAGGGGAGAGACAGGGGTGATGCGGGGCTACACCTTC
CAIRGETGVMRGYTF
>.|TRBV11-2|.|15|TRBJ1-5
TGTGCCAGCAGCTTAGTCTCTGCGGGAAATCAGCCCCAGCATTTT
CASSLVSAGNQPQHF
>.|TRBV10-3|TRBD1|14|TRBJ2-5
TGTGCCATCGGGTACGGGACAGAGGAAGAGACCCAGTACTTC
CAIGYGTEEETQYF
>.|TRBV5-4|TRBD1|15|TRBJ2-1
TGTGCCAGCAGCTTGGGACAGGGATCCTACAATGAGCAGTTCTTC
CASSLGQGSYNEQFF
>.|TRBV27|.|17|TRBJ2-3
TGTGCCAGCAGTTTAATGTACGGGGGGCCCAGCACAGATACGCAGTATTTT
CASSLMYGGPSTDTQYF